The 10 T cell receptor beta chains below come from one sample, sequenced in a study of control samples from healthy donors and cancer patients. Using immunoSEQ multiplex PCR, the repertoire was profiled, and TCRdb retains in-frame clones only, with some absent. The sample includes roughly 52,000 clones, roughly 95% seen only once; the top ten take less than 3%. The sequenced sample consisted of blood. The receptors derive from a man in his thirties or forties in good health.

This chain uses TRBV7-2 with TRBJ1-2; a possible D gene is TRBD1 (5 bases). There are 15 residues in the CDR3. Trimming took 3 bases from V and 4 from J, leaving 15 bases between them. Per germline, CDR1 SGHTA and CDR2 FQGNSA. CDR3 sequence (DNA): TGTGCCAGCAGCTTCCTGGTGGGGGTCGGCTATGGCTACACCTTC. It encodes CASSFLVGVGYGYTF.

The V call is TRBV28, the J call TRBJ2-3; 9 positions match TRBD2. Germline values: CDR1 MDHEN, CDR2 SYDVKM. The CDR3 consists of 13 residues. Trimming removed 7 bases from V and 6 bases from J; junction bases left unmatched: 5. CDR3 nucleotides: TGTGCCAGCAAGGCGGGAGGGTCTGATACGCAGTATTTT. It codes for CASKAGGSDTQYF.

The CDR3 loop reads CASSSDRGLYEQYF. The CDR3 nucleotides are TGTGCCAGCAGTTCCGACAGGGGGCTCTACGAGCAGTACTTC. The gene calls are TRBV7-8 and TRBJ2-7, with 10 bases fitting TRBD1. After removal of 6 bases from V and 3 bases from J, the junction contained 5 bases not matched to a gene. Per the germline V gene, CDR1 is SGHVS and CDR2 is FQNEAQ. CDR3 size: 14 residues.

The chain recombines TRBV24-1 with TRBJ1-2, with TRBD1 matching 9 bases. CDR3 length: 15 amino acids. Germline values: CDR1 KGHDR, CDR2 SFDVKD. J was trimmed by 7 bases and V by 3 bases; bases with no gene match: 8. Here the CDR3 DNA reads TGTGCCACCAGTGATGACCGGGACAGGGACGGTGGCTACACCTTC. The encoded protein is CATSDDRDRDGGYTF.

This chain uses TRBV30 with TRBJ2-1, with 12 bases aligning to TRBD2. V was pared by 3 bases and J by 2 bases, with 11 bases of the junction left unmatched. CDR1 and CDR2 (germline): GTSNPN, SVGIG (reference sequence). This CDR3 is 18 amino acids long. The CDR3 DNA is TGTGCCTGGAGGCTTCCGGGACTAGCGGGCCGAGCCTACAATGAGCAGTTCTTC. It translates to CAWRLPGLAGRAYNEQFF.

The chain links TRBV7-2 to TRBJ2-3; the D gene is possibly TRBD1 (5 bases). Germline V gives CDR1 SGHTA, CDR2 FQGNSA. Trimming cost V 3 bases and J 4 bases, with 17 bases left between them. The CDR3 loop spans 16 amino acids. This CDR3 reads CASSLDQGGRADTQYF. The CDR3 DNA reads TGTGCCAGCAGCTTGGATCAGGGTGGACGGGCAGATACGCAGTATTTT.

The chain carries TRBV28 and TRBJ1-4; 7 bases line up with TRBD1. The CDR3 covers 15 residues. The trim removed 1 base at V and 7 bases at J, leaving 6 bases unmatched. Germline V CDR1 and CDR2: MDHEN, SYDVKM. In nucleotides, the CDR3 is TGTGCCAGCAGTTTATCGGGACAGTATACTGAAAAACTGTTTTTT. This codes for CASSLSGQYTEKLFF.

This clone was observed once. The CDR3 coding sequence is TGCAGCGTCTTGAAAACAGGATCGGGGCCTGGAAACACCATATATTTT. Its protein product is CSVLKTGSGPGNTIYF. V and J are TRBV29-1 and TRBJ1-3; TRBD1 might be the D (5 bases). The CDR3 spans 16 residues. CDR1 is SQVTM and CDR2 is ANQGSEA in the germline V gene. Trimming shortened V by 6 bases and J by 2 bases, and 20 bases separated the two germline ends.

The chain is built from TRBV27 and TRBJ1-3, with D unclear. The germline V gene has CDR1 MNHEY and CDR2 SMNVEV (reference sequence). Deletions cut 1 base from V and 0 bases from J, with 1 base between. CDR3 length: 13 residues. CDR3 DNA sequence: TGTGCCAGCAGTTTATTCTCTGGAAACACCATATATTTT. Translation: CASSLFSGNTIYF.

V usage is TRBV3-1 (or the pseudogene TRBV3-2) and J usage is TRBJ2-7; the D gene is possibly TRBD2 (6 bases). Per the germline V gene, CDR1 is LGHDT and CDR2 is YNNKEL (reference sequence). The CDR3 has 15 amino acids. V lost 4 bases, J lost 3 bases, and 16 bases lay in between. The CDR3, as DNA: TGTGCCAGCAGCCCCTATCGGGGGAGAGACTACGAGCAGTACTTC. The encoded protein is CASSPYRGRDYEQYF.